This is a list of T cell receptor beta chains from one sample in a study of vaccination effects on CD4 cells after COVID-19. No antigens are known for them. Some clones are missing from TCRdb's copy, which holds only in-frame ones; the method was immunoSEQ multiplex PCR. The table records about 41,000 clones, 77% of them present only once. Material: CD4+ T cells from PBMCs cultured with HCoV-NL63 spike peptides, obtained before COVID-19 vaccination. The receptors were sampled from a human donor who received a COVID-19 vaccine. Each CDR3 is given with its conserved first and last residue. Fields, in order: D gene, clone size, V gene, J gene, CDR3 protein, CDR3 DNA. D genes are given only for firm matches. For some rows the clone size is stated as once, few or many, or as a class when expanded; others skip it.

D: NA
size: NA
V: TRBV7-2
J: TRBJ1-6
CDR3: CASSLIVQGRYNSPLHF
DNA: TGTGCCAGCAGCTTAATAGTCCAGGGGAGATATAATTCACCCCTCCACTTT

D: NA
size: once
V: TRBV29-1
J: TRBJ2-6
CDR3: CSVVTGVNSGANVLTF
DNA: TGCAGCGTTGTGACAGGAGTTAACTCTGGGGCCAACGTCCTGACTTTC

D: NA
size: few
V: TRBV4-1
J: TRBJ1-1
CDR3: CASSPLTGQKNTEAFF
DNA: TGCGCCAGCAGCCCTCTAACAGGGCAGAAGAACACTGAAGCTTTCTTT

D: NA
size: NA
V: TRBV7-3
J: TRBJ2-5
CDR3: CASSLRGGAGETQYF
DNA: TGTGCCAGCAGCTTACGAGGGGGGGCCGGAGAGACCCAGTACTTC

D: NA
size: NA
V: TRBV18
J: TRBJ2-2
CDR3: CASSEGLPNTGELFF
DNA: TGTGCCAGCTCAGAGGGACTTCCGAACACCGGGGAGCTGTTTTTT

D: NA
size: NA
V: TRBV21-1
J: TRBJ1-4
CDR3: CASPLRVREKLFF
DNA: TGTGCCAGTCCTCTTCGGGTCCGGGAAAAACTGTTTTTT

D: NA
size: NA
V: TRBV2
J: TRBJ1-2
CDR3: CASSSGTYGYTF
DNA: TGTGCCAGCAGCTCCGGAACCTATGGCTACACCTTC

D: TRBD2
size: NA
V: TRBV19
J: TRBJ2-2
CDR3: CASSRSGGGARTGELFF
DNA: TGTGCCAGTAGCCGATCGGGCGGGGGGGCGCGAACCGGGGAGCTGTTTTTT

D: TRBD1
size: once
V: TRBV6-1
J: TRBJ1-6
CDR3: CASSEAGTVSSYNSPLHF
DNA: TGTGCCAGCAGTGAAGCCGGGACAGTTAGCTCCTATAATTCACCCCTCCACTTT

D: NA
size: NA
V: TRBV5-4
J: TRBJ1-1
CDR3: CASSLEGGTEAFF
DNA: TGTGCCAGCAGCTTGGAGGGGGGCACTGAAGCTTTCTTT

D: NA
size: NA
V: TRBV25-1
J: TRBJ2-5
CDR3: CASSELGLVTETQYF
DNA: TGTGCCAGCAGTGAATTGGGACTGGTCACGGAGACCCAGTACTTC

D: TRBD1
size: NA
V: TRBV4-1
J: TRBJ1-3
CDR3: CASSQIQGASGNTIYF
DNA: TGCGCCAGCAGCCAGATACAGGGGGCCTCTGGAAACACCATATATTTT

D: NA
size: NA
V: TRBV24-1
J: TRBJ2-3
CDR3: CATSDPDGALTDTQYF
DNA: TGTGCCACCAGTGATCCCGACGGAGCCCTCACAGATACGCAGTATTTT

D: TRBD2
size: NA
V: TRBV7-7
J: TRBJ2-5
CDR3: CASSFGGGAQETQYF
DNA: TGTGCCAGCAGCTTTGGCGGGGGGGCACAAGAGACCCAGTACTTC

D: NA
size: NA
V: TRBV5-8
J: TRBJ2-3
CDR3: CASPGWGGVRTDTQYF
DNA: TGTGCCAGCCCTGGGTGGGGCGGGGTACGCACAGATACGCAGTATTTT

D: NA
size: NA
V: TRBV29-1
J: TRBJ1-3
CDR3: CSVERGTSGNTIYF
DNA: TGCAGCGTTGAGCGGGGGACCTCTGGAAACACCATATATTTT

D: NA
size: few
V: TRBV5-1
J: TRBJ1-1
CDR3: CASWKSSGATEAFF
DNA: TGCGCCAGCTGGAAATCCTCGGGAGCCACTGAAGCTTTCTTT

D: NA
size: NA
V: TRBV18
J: TRBJ2-3
CDR3: CASSPQRSTDTQYF
DNA: TGTGCCAGCTCGCCCCAGCGTAGCACAGATACGCAGTATTTT

D: NA
size: NA
V: TRBV6-6
J: TRBJ1-1
CDR3: CATKDPGTEAFF
DNA: TGTGCCACGAAAGACCCCGGAACTGAAGCTTTCTTT

D: NA
size: NA
V: TRBV9
J: TRBJ1-4
CDR3: CASSGTSRTNEKLFF
DNA: TGTGCCAGCAGCGGAACTTCCCGGACTAATGAAAAACTGTTTTTT

D: NA
size: NA
V: TRBV28
J: TRBJ1-2
CDR3: CASSWPHYGYTF
DNA: TGTGCCAGCAGTTGGCCCCACTATGGCTACACCTTC

D: NA
size: NA
V: TRBV7-2
J: TRBJ2-5
CDR3: CASSFHAVAETQYF
DNA: TGTGCCAGCAGCTTTCATGCTGTAGCGGAGACCCAGTACTTC

D: TRBD1
size: NA
V: TRBV9
J: TRBJ1-1
CDR3: CASQQGENTEAFF
DNA: TGTGCCAGCCAACAGGGGGAGAACACTGAAGCTTTCTTT

D: TRBD1
size: few
V: TRBV3-1/TRBV3-2
J: TRBJ1-5
CDR3: CASSDRGTQPQHF
DNA: TGTGCCAGCAGTGACAGGGGCACTCAGCCCCAGCATTTT

D: NA
size: NA
V: TRBV9
J: TRBJ1-1
CDR3: CASSVGGMGEAFF
DNA: TGTGCCAGCAGCGTAGGGGGAATGGGTGAAGCTTTCTTT

D: NA
size: NA
V: TRBV18
J: TRBJ2-2
CDR3: CASSPQMHSANTGELFF
DNA: TGTGCCAGCTCACCCCAAATGCACAGCGCGAACACCGGGGAGCTGTTTTTT

D: NA
size: few
V: TRBV14
J: TRBJ1-2
CDR3: CASSPLGMRGYTF
DNA: TGTGCCAGCAGCCCCCTAGGCATGAGGGGCTACACCTTC

D: NA
size: few
V: TRBV2
J: TRBJ2-4
CDR3: CASSLSSAKNIQYF
DNA: TGTGCCAGCAGCCTCTCCTCGGCCAAAAACATTCAGTACTTC

D: TRBD1
size: NA
V: TRBV6-5
J: TRBJ1-5
CDR3: CASRGQGASNQPQHF
DNA: TGTGCCAGCAGGGGACAGGGGGCTAGCAATCAGCCCCAGCATTTT

D: TRBD1
size: NA
V: TRBV29-1
J: TRBJ1-2
CDR3: CSVERWDRGPGYTF
DNA: TGCAGCGTAGAACGATGGGACAGGGGGCCCGGCTACACCTTC

D: NA
size: NA
V: TRBV5-1
J: TRBJ1-1
CDR3: CASSAGETEAFF
DNA: TGCGCCAGCAGCGCAGGGGAAACTGAAGCTTTCTTT

D: NA
size: NA
V: TRBV30
J: TRBJ1-5
CDR3: CAWSGTSNQPQHF
DNA: TGTGCCTGGAGTGGGACTTCCAATCAGCCCCAGCATTTT

D: NA
size: few
V: TRBV13
J: TRBJ1-1
CDR3: CASSSLHSLNTEAFF
DNA: TGTGCCAGCAGCTCCCTACACAGCCTGAACACTGAAGCTTTCTTT

D: NA
size: NA
V: TRBV11-3
J: TRBJ2-1
CDR3: CASSLARGNNEQFF
DNA: TGTGCCAGCAGCTTAGCTCGAGGGAACAATGAGCAGTTCTTC

D: NA
size: NA
V: TRBV7-6
J: TRBJ2-2
CDR3: CASSLGPRGAPTGELFF
DNA: TGTGCCAGCAGCTTAGGACCCAGGGGCGCGCCCACCGGGGAGCTGTTTTTT

D: NA
size: NA
V: TRBV5-1
J: TRBJ1-6
CDR3: CASSLDGSYNSPLHF
DNA: TGCGCCAGCAGCTTGGATGGCAGCTATAATTCACCCCTCCACTTT

D: NA
size: NA
V: TRBV30
J: TRBJ2-2
CDR3: CASEPQGLLTGELFF
DNA: TGTGCCTCTGAGCCCCAAGGACTTTTGACCGGGGAGCTGTTTTTT

D: TRBD2
size: NA
V: TRBV7-2
J: TRBJ2-1
CDR3: CACSTSGGSNEQFF
DNA: TGTGCCTGCTCGACTAGCGGGGGGTCAAATGAGCAGTTCTTC

D: NA
size: NA
V: TRBV7-2
J: TRBJ2-1
CDR3: CASSLAQGNYNEQFF
DNA: TGTGCCAGCAGCTTAGCCCAAGGGAACTACAATGAGCAGTTCTTC

D: TRBD1
size: NA
V: TRBV10-3
J: TRBJ2-5
CDR3: CAIRKAGTGQETQYF
DNA: TGTGCCATCAGAAAAGCCGGGACAGGCCAAGAGACCCAGTACTTC

D: TRBD1
size: once
V: TRBV4-3
J: TRBJ1-2
CDR3: CASSQDPTGRGYTF
DNA: TGCGCCAGCAGCCAAGATCCGACAGGGCGTGGCTACACCTTC

D: TRBD1
size: NA
V: TRBV28
J: TRBJ1-6
CDR3: CASKPAGTGYNSPLHF
DNA: TGTGCCAGCAAACCTGCCGGGACAGGATATAATTCACCCCTCCACTTT

D: TRBD1
size: NA
V: TRBV2
J: TRBJ1-5
CDR3: CASSGYTGVGGF
DNA: TGTGCCAGCAGTGGATATACAGGGGTAGGGGGTTTT

D: NA
size: NA
V: TRBV6-5
J: TRBJ1-2
CDR3: CASSYSLGEYGYTF
DNA: TGTGCCAGCAGTTACTCGTTAGGGGAGTATGGCTACACCTTC